This TCR beta chain was found in a study of shared clonotypes between healthy human individuals. It was across several immunoSEQ plates that each subset's genomic DNA was evenly split. Clones were sequenced by immunoSEQ multiplex PCR, and TCRdb holds only the in-frame ones, with some missing. The sample yields around 940,000 clones, less than 85% seen once. The germline V gene encodes CDR1 SNHLY and CDR2 FYNNEI. V dropped 6 bases and J dropped 4; count of bases not matched to a gene: 11. The CDR3 consists of 16 residues. Sequenced: memory CD4+ T cells sorted from blood. Subset here: CD45RA-negative fraction. This TCR was recovered from a man aged 18 to 29 in good health. The chain links TRBV2 to TRBJ2-2; TRBD1 matches 7 bases. The CDR3 loop reads CASSPSTGTGTGELFF. The CDR3 coding sequence is TGTGCCAGCAGCCCTTCGACAGGGACGGGCACCGGGGAGCTGTTTTTT.